Shown below are 9 T cell receptor beta chains from a single sample sequenced in a study of T-cell reconstitution after alpha-beta-depleted transplantation in children. This sample's TCRbeta library carried unique molecular identifier barcodes. One entry per CDR3 protein results from TCRdb running MiXCR on the PCR reads. The sample shows about 610,000 distinct CDR3 sequences, roughly a tenth of them seen only once. Specimen: PBMCs from the stem cell graft donor, collected from the stem cell graft. Receptor source: a human donor who donated a stem cell graft to a child with acute myeloid leukemia.

This clonotype was counted only a few times. The V call is TRBV5-6, the J call TRBJ1-1; D not certain. CDR3 length: 15 amino acids. Germline CDR1 SGHDT, CDR2 YYEEEE. V was trimmed by 0 bases and J by 0 bases, leaving 9 bases between them. For the CDR3, the DNA is TGTGCCAGCAGCTTGGTTGAGAGCATGAACACTGAAGCTTTCTTT. Translation: CASSLVESMNTEAFF.

This clonotype was picked up many times. This chain uses TRBV12-3 or TRBV12-4 with TRBJ2-7; a weak D match, TRBD2 (6 bases). Trimming shortened V by 3 bases and J by 4 bases, and 13 bases separated the two germline ends. The CDR3 is 14 residues long. The CDR3 region has the DNA TGTGCCAGCAGTTTGTCTAGCGTAGTGTACGAGCAGTACTTC. Its translation: CASSLSSVVYEQYF.

This clonotype was observed many times. The rearrangement joins TRBV19 to TRBJ2-1; no definite D call. Germline values: CDR1 LNHDA, CDR2 SQIVND (reference sequence). The CDR3 is made up of 12 amino acids. V was trimmed by 4 bases and J by 9 bases, leaving 10 bases between them. Here the CDR3 reads CASSKDPAEQFF. DNA for the CDR3: TGTGCCAGTAGTAAAGACCCCGCTGAGCAGTTCTTC. Looking up the rest from reference TRBV19 and TRBJ2-1 gives the full variable domain: DGGITQSPKYLFRKEGQNVTLSCEQNLNHDAMYWYRQDPGQGLRLIYYSQIVNDFQKGDIAEGYSVSREKKESFPLTVTSAQKNPTAFYLCASSKDPAEQFFGPGTRLTVL.

This clonotype was seen ten or more times. The DNA is omitted, as the CDR3 cannot be located on it reliably, and the CDR3 follows TCRdb's listing. The rearrangement joins TRBV29-1 to TRBJ2-1. Germline V gene data show CDR1 as SQVTM and CDR2 as ANQGSEA. Termini included, the CDR3 measures 9 amino acids. The CDR3 is CSVGQGAFF.

In this sample, this clonotype turned up a few times. This chain connects TRBV11-3 to TRBJ2-1; TRBD1 might be the D (6 bases). The germline CDR1 and CDR2 sequences are SGHNT and YENEEA. Between the trimmed V and J ends, which lost 3 bases and 5 bases, there was a span of 17 bases. The CDR3 runs 16 residues. CDR3 region: CASSLGLTGENNEQFF. In DNA, the CDR3 is TGTGCCAGCAGCTTGGGGCTGACAGGAGAGAACAATGAGCAGTTCTTC. Filled out from reference TRBV11-3 and TRBJ2-1, the complete variable domain reads EAGVVQSPRYKIIEKKQPVAFWCNPISGHNTLYWYLQNLGQGPELLIRYENEEAVDDSQLPKDRFSAERLKGVDSTLKIQPAELGDSAVYLCASSLGLTGENNEQFFGPGTRLTVL.

Only a few counts were recorded for this clonotype. Written as DNA, the CDR3 is TGTGCCAGCAGCCCCGACGGACAGGGGTTTAATGAGCAGTTCTTC. It specifies CASSPDGQGFNEQFF. The gene calls are TRBV7-6 and TRBJ2-1; 9 positions match TRBD1. The V segment lost 5 bases and the J segment 7 bases; nucleotides outside the gene matches: 9. This CDR3 contains 15 residues. Germline CDR1 SGHVS, CDR2 FNYEAQ. The entire variable domain, with the rest obtained from reference TRBV7-6 and TRBJ2-1, is as follows: GAGVSQSPRYKVTKRGQDVALRCDPISGHVSLYWYRQALGQGPEFLTYFNYEAQQDKSGLPNDRFSAERPEGSISTLTIQRTEQRDSAMYRCASSPDGQGFNEQFFGPGTRLTVL.

V and J are TRBV28 and TRBJ2-7; D not certain. CDR1 MDHEN and CDR2 SYDVKM come from the germline V gene. This CDR3 spans 14 amino acids. The germline V and J ends were trimmed by 3 bases and 3 bases, with 12 bases remaining between them. In DNA, the CDR3 is TGTGCCAGCAGTTTTGGGAAACTGCTCTACGAGCAGTACTTC. This translates into CASSFGKLLYEQYF.

The CDR3 bases are TGTGCCAGCAGCATTAGCGGAGCTGATCGCTACAATGAGCAGTTCTTC. Protein product: CASSISGADRYNEQFF. The genes are TRBV7-3 and TRBJ2-1; a possible D gene is TRBD2 (6 bases). V was trimmed by 5 bases and J by 3 bases, leaving 17 bases between them. Looked up from germline, CDR1 is SGHTA and CDR2 is FQGTGA. The length of the CDR3 is 16 residues.

V is TRBV5-1 and J is TRBJ2-7; 9 bases line up with TRBD2. The CDR3 length is 15 residues. The germline CDR1 and CDR2 sequences are SGHRS and YFSETQ. J lost 2 bases, V lost 1 base, and 4 bases had no gene match. The CDR3 loop is CASSLFPSGTYEQYF. In nucleotides, the CDR3 is TGCGCCAGCAGCTTGTTTCCTAGCGGGACCTACGAGCAGTACTTC.